The clone carrying this T cell receptor (beta chain) turned up a few times. The antigen remains unidentified. The sample belongs to a study of blood T cells in healthy people across ages. A second roughly 6 to 12 cycle PCR used barcoded and J-beta primers. Unique molecular identifiers of 12 random nucleotides labeled each cDNA. TCRdb independently ran MiXCR on the 5' RACE reads; one entry per CDR3 protein. The repertoire includes approximately 880,000 distinct CDR3 sequences, around 48% of them detected once, and 10% to 15% sits in the top ten. Study results and caveats: There was no known CMV status for donors, so expanded clonotype changes were possibly confounded.

The CDR3 totals 16 residues. This receptor was identified in a man aged 25-45 years in good health. Sequencing input: blood. This chain uses TRBV21-1 with TRBJ2-7; TRBD1, the D gene given by the table, was not confirmed from the DNA. TRBV21-1 is annotated as a pseudogene. In DNA form, the CDR3 reads TGTGCCAGCAGCACGCACAGAGGTCACAGGGCCAACGAGCAGTACTTC. Encoded protein: CASSTHRGHRANEQYF.